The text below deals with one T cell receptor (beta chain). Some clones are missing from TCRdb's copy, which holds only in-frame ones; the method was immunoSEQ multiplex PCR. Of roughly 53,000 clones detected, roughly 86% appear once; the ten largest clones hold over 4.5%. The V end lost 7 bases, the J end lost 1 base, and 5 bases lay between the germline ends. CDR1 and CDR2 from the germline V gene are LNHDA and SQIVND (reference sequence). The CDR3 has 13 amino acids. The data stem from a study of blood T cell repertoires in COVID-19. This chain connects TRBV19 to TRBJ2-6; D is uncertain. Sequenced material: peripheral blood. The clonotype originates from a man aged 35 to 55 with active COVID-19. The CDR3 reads CASTQSGANVLTF. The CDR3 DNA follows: TGTGCCAGTACCCAATCTGGGGCCAACGTCCTGACTTTC.